This TCR beta chain was sequenced for a study of blood T cell repertoires in COVID-19. V lost 3 bases and J lost 4; bases outside the gene matches: 14. Germline V gene data show CDR1 as SGHTA and CDR2 as FQGNSA. This CDR3 has 18 amino acids. This clone has just one count. This table comes from immunoSEQ multiplex PCR, and its TCRdb copy is limited to in-frame clones, with some not included. The table lists approximately 260,000 clones, around 89% of them singletons, with around 1.2% in the top ten. V is TRBV7-2 and J is TRBJ2-1, with 8 positions matching TRBD2. The sequenced sample consisted of PBMCs or T cells enriched from blood (not recorded which). The receptor's source is a woman aged 35 to 49 with acute COVID-19. CDR3 coding DNA: TGTGCCAGCAGCTTGAGTTGGACTAGCAGACGGATATACAATGAGCAGTTCTTC. This gives the protein CASSLSWTSRRIYNEQFF.